The 7 T cell receptor beta chains below come from one sample, sequenced in a study of blood T cell repertoires in COVID-19. The data were produced by immunoSEQ multiplex PCR, yet TCRdb's version contains in-frame clones alone and is incomplete. The table shows 250,000 or so clones, with approximately 81% occurring only once. Sequencing was performed on PBMCs or T cells enriched from blood (not recorded which). The receptors were gathered from a woman aged 50 to 60 who had been exposed to COVID-19.

This chain connects TRBV19 to TRBJ1-2; perhaps TRBD1 as D (5 bases). V lost 2 bases to trimming and J lost 10 bases, with 20 bases between them. This CDR3 spans 15 amino acids. The germline CDR1 and CDR2 sequences are LNHDA and SQIVND (reference sequence). CDR3 in DNA: TGTGCCAGTAGTATATGGTCTCAGGGTAAGAGGCACTACACCTTC. Its translation: CASSIWSQGKRHYTF.

V gene TRBV28 combines with J gene TRBJ1-2; D remains ambiguous. Trimming left V 3 bases short and J 6 bases short, with 11 bases between. Germline CDR1 MDHEN, CDR2 SYDVKM. CDR3 length equals 13 residues. The CDR3 reads CASSLRLLNGYTF. The CDR3 nucleotides are TGTGCCAGCAGTTTGCGTTTACTAAATGGCTACACCTTC.

V usage is TRBV3-1 (or the pseudogene TRBV3-2) and J usage is TRBJ2-1; D gene uncertain. Germline values: CDR1 LGHDT, CDR2 YNNKEL (reference sequence). The CDR3 totals 12 residues. V was pared by 8 bases and J by 15 bases, with 20 bases between. CDR3 bases: TGTGCCAGCCGCGGCGACCGGGTCACCCCGTTCTTC. Translating it yields CASRGDRVTPFF.

The chain links TRBV30 to TRBJ1-1; D gene unclear. Germline V gene sequence: CDR1 GTSNPN, CDR2 SVGIG (reference sequence). V was clipped by 3 bases and J by 6 bases, with 14 bases between them. The length of the CDR3 is 13 residues. The chain's CDR3 is CAWRRGILPEAFF. CDR3 DNA: TGTGCCTGGAGGCGGGGAATACTTCCTGAAGCTTTCTTT.

This clone was counted at least ten times. The chain employs TRBV4-3 and TRBJ1-5; possibly TRBD1 for D (6 bases). Germline V lookup: CDR1 LGHNA, CDR2 YSLEER. This CDR3 is 16 amino acids long. The V gene lost 0 bases and the J gene lost 3 bases, with 12 bases spanning the gap. This CDR3 is CASSQDYREYNQPQHF. The CDR3 nucleotides are TGCGCCAGCAGCCAAGATTACAGGGAATACAATCAGCCCCAGCATTTT.

The gene calls are TRBV4-1 and TRBJ2-2; the match to TRBD2 covers 9 bases. V was clipped by 4 bases and J by 8 bases; unmatched bases: 11. CDR3 length: 16 amino acids. Germline V gives CDR1 MGHRA, CDR2 YSYEKL. Here the CDR3 DNA reads TGCGCCAGCAGCCTTATAGCGGGGGACCCGCGGGGGGAGCTGTTTTTT. Residues: CASSLIAGDPRGELFF.

This chain uses TRBV27 with TRBJ2-1; D might be TRBD1 (5 bases). Trimming took 2 bases from V and 0 from J, leaving 8 bases between them. The CDR3 loop spans 15 amino acids. Germline CDR1 reads MNHEY; CDR2 reads SMNVEV (reference sequence). CDR3 bases: TGTGCCAGCAGTTTAACAGGTAGCTCCTACAATGAGCAGTTCTTC. Its translation is CASSLTGSSYNEQFF.